This T cell receptor (beta chain) was found in a study of CD8 T cells in ankylosing spondylitis. Libraries of TCR beta came from quantitative 5'-RACE with molecular barcodes. TCRdb re-called the 5' RACE reads through MiXCR, storing one row per CDR3 protein. This table holds 200,000 to 250,000 distinct CDR3 sequences, 20% to 30% found once. Study outcomes and limitations: Existing reports had already noted some motif variants in reactive arthritis synovial fluid and blood.

Concerning this clonotype: Its antigen remains unidentified.

After removal of 5 bases from V and 2 bases from J, the junction contained 4 bases not matched to a gene. Germline assignment: CDR1 SGHTA and CDR2 FQGTGA. CDR3 length: 14 residues. The sequence came from a male donor with ankylosing spondylitis or in good health (not recorded which). The V gene is TRBV7-3, the J gene TRBJ2-3; 7 bases line up with TRBD2. Sequenced input: blood, either unsorted or a sorted T cell fraction (not recorded which). CDR3 residues: CASSSGTITDTQYF. The DNA of the CDR3 is TGTGCCAGCAGCAGCGGGACTATCACAGATACGCAGTATTTT.